Presented here are 32 T cell receptor beta chains from one specimen sequenced in a study of blood T cell repertoires in COVID-19. The repertoire was sequenced with immunoSEQ multiplex PCR; TCRdb's copy has only in-frame clones and lacks some. There are more than 110,000 clones in the sample; approximately 83% occur only once, and roughly 8% lies in the top ten. Sequencing input: peripheral blood. All receptors come from a human donor in a cohort sampled during active COVID-19.

DNA for the CDR3: TGTGCCAGCAGTAGGGGCCAGGGAAACACCATATATTTT. Protein product: CASSRGQGNTIYF. The chain has TRBV2 and TRBJ1-3; maybe TRBD1 (5 bases). Trimming cost V 5 bases and J 4 bases, with 9 bases left between them. CDR1 and CDR2 (germline): SNHLY, FYNNEI. This CDR3 spans 13 amino acids.

The gene calls are TRBV5-1 and TRBJ2-5, with no clear D. Germline V lookup: CDR1 SGHRS, CDR2 YFSETQ. V was trimmed by 2 bases and J by 1 base, leaving 6 bases between them. This CDR3 is built from 13 residues. The CDR3 DNA reads as TGCGCCAGCAGCTTACAGACCCAAGAGACCCAGTACTTC. This codes for CASSLQTQETQYF.

This clone was detected once. The chain employs TRBV11-2 and TRBJ1-6; the D gene is possibly TRBD1 (5 bases). CDR3 size: 12 residues. Trimming took 2 bases from V and 14 from J, leaving 10 bases between them. Looked up from germline, CDR1 is SGHAT and CDR2 is FQNNGV. DNA for the CDR3: TGTGCCAGCAGCTTACCCGGGGGTTCCCTCCACTTT. This encodes CASSLPGGSLHF. Using reference TRBV11-2 and TRBJ1-6 for the parts outside the CDR3, the full variable domain is EAGVAQSPRYKIIEKRQSVAFWCNPISGHATLYWYQQILGQGPKLLIQFQNNGVVDDSQLPKDRFSAERLKGVDSTLKIQPAKLEDSAVYLCASSLPGGSLHFGNGTRLTVT.

The V gene is TRBV19, the J gene TRBJ2-6, with TRBD2 identical over 12 bases. Trimming at V came to 7 bases and at J to 2 bases, leaving 9 bases not matched to a gene. The germline V gene encodes CDR1 LNHDA and CDR2 SQIVND (reference sequence). The CDR3 loop spans 18 amino acids. The CDR3 spells CASTVTSGGTTGANVLTF. The CDR3 region has the DNA TGTGCCAGTACCGTAACTAGCGGGGGGACAACTGGGGCCAACGTCCTGACTTTC. Full variable domain (remainder filled in from reference TRBV19 and TRBJ2-6): DGGITQSPKYLFRKEGQNVTLSCEQNLNHDAMYWYRQDPGQGLRLIYYSQIVNDFQKGDIAEGYSVSREKKESFPLTVTSAQKNPTAFYLCASTVTSGGTTGANVLTFGAGSRLTVL.

This clone was seen only a few times. This sequence joins TRBV6-1 and TRBJ2-1; 12 nucleotides align to TRBD1. The CDR3 runs 19 residues. Germline V gene lookup returns CDR1 MNHNS and CDR2 SASEGT. V lost 2 bases to trimming and J lost 3 bases; unmatched junction nucleotides: 11. The DNA of the CDR3 is TGTGCCAGCAGTGAAAGGGGACAGGGGGCTATCTCATACTACAATGAGCAGTTCTTC. Its translation: CASSERGQGAISYYNEQFF.

The chain uses TRBV7-9 and TRBJ1-2, with a tentative D call TRBD1 (6 bases). V was trimmed by 5 bases and J by 8 bases, leaving 18 bases between them. The CDR3 extends over 14 amino acids. From germline, CDR1 is SEHNR and CDR2 FQNEAQ (reference sequence). The CDR3 nucleotides read TGTGCCAGCAGCCGCCCCGAAGCAGGGGAAGGCTACACCTTC. It specifies CASSRPEAGEGYTF.

The chain has TRBV2 and TRBJ1-1, with D maybe TRBD1 (5 bases). The CDR3 has 14 amino acids. Germline V gene sequence: CDR1 SNHLY, CDR2 FYNNEI. Between the trimmed V and J ends, which lost 6 bases and 2 bases, there was a span of 13 bases. The CDR3 sequence: CASRVNRFNTEAFF. The CDR3 region has the DNA TGTGCCAGCAGGGTAAACAGGTTTAACACTGAAGCTTTCTTT.

The rearrangement uses TRBV7-2 and TRBJ2-1; possibly TRBD1 for D (6 bases). The V end was cut by 5 bases, the J end by 2 bases, with 16 bases between. Looked up from germline, CDR1 is SGHTA and CDR2 is FQGNSA. CDR3 length: 16 residues. DNA of the CDR3: TGTGCCAGCAGCCTCCAACCAGGGGCAACCTACAATGAGCAGTTCTTC. It codes for CASSLQPGATYNEQFF.

The V call is TRBV5-1, the J call TRBJ1-5; no firm D call. Germline loops: CDR1 SGHRS, CDR2 YFSETQ. Trimming took off 0 bases at V and 5 bases at J, with 12 bases between the two ends. This CDR3 has 15 residues. CDR3: CASSLGGERYQPQHF. DNA of the CDR3: TGCGCCAGCAGCTTGGGCGGGGAAAGGTATCAGCCCCAGCATTTT.

This sequence joins TRBV18 and TRBJ2-6, with no clear D. Germline V gives CDR1 KGHSH, CDR2 LQKENI. The CDR3 sequence is 15 residues long. The V end lost 3 bases, the J end lost 0 bases, and 6 bases lay between the germline ends. CDR3 loop: CASSPPSSGANVLTF. The CDR3 nucleotides read TGTGCCAGCTCACCGCCCAGCTCTGGGGCCAACGTCCTGACTTTC.

The genes are TRBV7-9 and TRBJ2-7; TRBD1 aligns across 7 bases. CDR3 length: 14 amino acids. V was clipped by 1 base and J by 3 bases; unmatched bases: 3. Germline CDR1 is SEHNR and CDR2 is FQNEAQ (reference sequence). CDR3 nucleotide sequence: TGTGCCAGCAGCTTAGGGACAGGCAACTACGAGCAGTACTTC. Residues: CASSLGTGNYEQYF.

The V gene is TRBV6-5, the J gene TRBJ2-1; D is possibly TRBD2 (5 bases). The CDR3 spans 12 residues. CDR1 and CDR2 from the germline V gene are MNHEY and SVGAGI. V gave up 0 bases and J gave up 8 bases, with 5 bases separating them. The CDR3 nucleotides read TGTGCCAGCAGTTACTCGAGGGATGAGCAGTTCTTC. Its translation is CASSYSRDEQFF.

The chain is built from TRBV19 and TRBJ1-6; 7 nucleotides match TRBD1. The CDR3 consists of 13 residues. Trimming took 8 bases from V and 7 from J; bases not matched to a gene: 5. Germline V gene lookup returns CDR1 LNHDA and CDR2 SQIVND (reference sequence). The CDR3 DNA sequence: TGTGCCAGTGAACAGGGGCGAAATTCACCCCTCCACTTT. It is translated as CASEQGRNSPLHF. Together with reference TRBV19 and TRBJ1-6, the CDR3 gives the full variable domain: DGGITQSPKYLFRKEGQNVTLSCEQNLNHDAMYWYRQDPGQGLRLIYYSQIVNDFQKGDIAEGYSVSREKKESFPLTVTSAQKNPTAFYLCASEQGRNSPLHFGNGTRLTVT.

V usage is TRBV19 and J usage is TRBJ1-5; 7 positions match TRBD1. J lost 1 base, V lost 4 bases, and 7 bases had no gene match. CDR1 is LNHDA and CDR2 is SQIVND in the germline V gene (reference sequence). This CDR3 is 16 amino acids long. Here the CDR3 reads CASSKGGTASNQPQHF. The CDR3 DNA reads as TGTGCCAGTAGTAAAGGGGGGACAGCAAGCAATCAGCCCCAGCATTTT.

The chain is built from TRBV13 and TRBJ2-1; 8 nucleotides line up with TRBD2. From germline, CDR1 is PRHDT and CDR2 FYEKMQ (reference sequence). The CDR3 has 18 amino acids. Trimming cost V 4 bases and J 0 bases; bases outside gene matches: 11. For the CDR3, the DNA is TGTGCCAGCAGCTCGTTTGAAGGTAGCGGGGCCTCCTACAATGAGCAGTTCTTC. Its protein is CASSSFEGSGASYNEQFF.

This chain links TRBV7-2 with TRBJ2-5; D perhaps matches TRBD1 (5 bases). This CDR3 comprises 16 residues. Germline values: CDR1 SGHTA, CDR2 FQGNSA. Trimming took 1 base from V and 1 from J, leaving 13 bases between them. In nucleotides, the CDR3 is TGTGCCAGCAGCTTAGGGTTGGGGCGGTCCCAAGAGACCCAGTACTTC. It is translated as CASSLGLGRSQETQYF.

This chain links TRBV20-1 with TRBJ1-5; a possible D gene is TRBD1 (6 bases). CDR3 size: 16 residues. Germline assignment: CDR1 DFQATT and CDR2 SNEGSKA (reference sequence). V dropped 3 bases and J dropped 1 base, with 16 bases sitting between them. CDR3 in amino acids: CSASGEGRGSNQPQHF. In DNA form, the CDR3 reads TGCAGTGCTAGTGGGGAGGGGAGGGGGAGCAATCAGCCCCAGCATTTT.

In DNA, the CDR3 is TGTGCCAGCAGTCTAGGTGGGGGCCGGACTGAAGCTTTCTTT. It yields the protein CASSLGGGRTEAFF. The chain couples TRBV7-9 to TRBJ1-1; tentatively, D is TRBD1 (6 bases). The CDR3 contains 14 residues. Germline CDR1 SEHNR, CDR2 FQNEAQ (reference sequence). Between the trimmed V and J ends, which lost 6 bases and 5 bases, there was a span of 16 bases.

CDR3 sequence: CASSFNRGQETQYF. CDR3 sequence (DNA): TGTGCCAGCAGCTTTAACAGGGGGCAAGAGACCCAGTACTTC. The chain is built from TRBV7-9 and TRBJ2-5; 8 nucleotides align to TRBD1. This CDR3 is built from 14 residues. J was trimmed by 2 bases and V by 3 bases; bases with no gene match: 2. Germline assignment: CDR1 SEHNR and CDR2 FQNEAQ (reference sequence). The full variable domain, in which reference TRBV7-9 and TRBJ2-5 provide the parts outside the CDR3, is DTGVSQNPRHKITKRGQNVTFRCDPISEHNRLYWYRQTLGQGPEFLTYFQNEAQLEKSRLLSDRFSAERPKGSFSTLEIQRTEQGDSAMYLCASSFNRGQETQYFGPGTRLLVL.

A single count supports this clone. The chain carries TRBV29-1 and TRBJ1-4, with D maybe TRBD1 (5 bases). This CDR3 contains 13 residues. V gave up 6 bases and J gave up 5 bases, with 13 bases separating them. Germline CDR1 reads SQVTM; CDR2 reads ANQGSEA. CDR3 in DNA: TGCAGCGTCCGTGGGGGGTTAAATGAAAAACTGTTTTTT. It is translated as CSVRGGLNEKLFF.

V and J are TRBV19 and TRBJ1-5; the D is unclear. This CDR3 spans 14 amino acids. CDR1 and CDR2 (germline): LNHDA, SQIVND (reference sequence). Trimming took 7 bases from V and 4 from J, leaving 14 bases between them. The CDR3 DNA reads TGTGCCAGTAACCAAGCGGGAGAGAATCAGCCCCAGCATTTT. Translation: CASNQAGENQPQHF.

The chain couples TRBV7-9 to TRBJ1-4; tentative D call: TRBD1 (5 bases). This CDR3 contains 18 residues. The germline V and J ends were trimmed by 3 bases and 8 bases, with 25 bases remaining between them. CDR1 and CDR2 (germline): SEHNR, FQNEAQ (reference sequence). The CDR3 DNA is TGTGCCAGCAGCTTTACCCCCACTTGGGCAGGGCACTTGGAAAAACTGTTTTTT. Translation gives CASSFTPTWAGHLEKLFF.

This rearrangement joins TRBV5-1 to TRBJ2-7; D possibly corresponds to TRBD1 (6 bases). Per the germline V gene, CDR1 is SGHRS and CDR2 is YFSETQ. The CDR3 has 16 amino acids. Trimming removed 4 bases from V and 0 bases from J, with 17 bases in between. CDR3: CASSPGQPRSSYEQYF. The CDR3, as DNA: TGCGCCAGCAGCCCCGGACAGCCCCGGAGCTCCTACGAGCAGTACTTC.

The CDR3 nucleotides are TGTGCCAGCACCGGGACAGCGAACACTGAAGCTTTCTTT. It yields the protein CASTGTANTEAFF. This rearrangement joins TRBV6-5 to TRBJ1-1; 7 nucleotides agree with TRBD1. After removal of 7 bases from V and 1 base from J, the junction contained 3 bases not matched to a gene. Germline V gene lookup returns CDR1 MNHEY and CDR2 SVGAGI. The CDR3 runs to 13 residues.

The chain couples TRBV7-9 to TRBJ2-1; 11 nucleotides align to TRBD2. Trimming removed 5 bases from V and 5 bases from J; junction bases left unmatched: 8. Germline V gene sequence: CDR1 SEHNR, CDR2 FQNEAQ (reference sequence). This CDR3 contains 16 residues. The CDR3 coding sequence is TGTGCCAGCAGCCCGCGACTAGCGGGGAATGACAATGAGCAGTTCTTC. It translates to CASSPRLAGNDNEQFF.

The V and J genes are TRBV5-1 and TRBJ2-4; 9 nucleotides agree with TRBD1. The CDR3 is 15 residues long. V shed 0 bases and J 6 bases; nucleotides not matched to a gene: 4. CDR1 is SGHRS, CDR2 YFSETQ, per germline. The CDR3 DNA sequence: TGCGCCAGCAGCTTGGGGACAGGGGAGGGAAACATTCAGTACTTC. Encoded protein: CASSLGTGEGNIQYF. Using reference TRBV5-1 and TRBJ2-4 for the parts outside the CDR3, the full variable domain is KAGVTQTPRYLIKTRGQQVTLSCSPISGHRSVSWYQQTPGQGLQFLFEYFSETQRNKGNFPGRFSGRQFSNSRSEMNVSTLELGDSALYLCASSLGTGEGNIQYFGAGTRLSVL.

This chain links TRBV11-2 with TRBJ2-3; 8 bases align to TRBD2. The CDR3 runs 18 residues. With V trimmed by 3 bases and J by 0 bases, 11 bases remained unmatched. CDR1 and CDR2 from the germline V gene are SGHAT and FQNNGV. CDR3 bases: TGTGCCAGCAGCTTTCTAGCGGGCGGGGGAGGGAGCACAGATACGCAGTATTTT. Protein sequence: CASSFLAGGGGSTDTQYF.

The V and J genes are TRBV7-9 and TRBJ2-3; D gene uncertain. The V and J ends lost 6 bases and 4 bases respectively, with 11 bases between them. The germline gives CDR1 SEHNR, CDR2 FQNEAQ (reference sequence). There are 13 residues in the CDR3. CDR3 sequence reads: CASRINQADTQYF. As DNA, the CDR3 is TGTGCCAGCAGAATTAATCAGGCAGATACGCAGTATTTT.

The rearrangement links TRBV2 to TRBJ1-2; 11 bases are shared with TRBD1. The V segment lost 8 bases and the J segment 8 bases; nucleotides outside the gene matches: 10. The germline gives CDR1 SNHLY, CDR2 FYNNEI. The CDR3 has 14 amino acids. CDR3 loop: CASCWGQGVSGYTF. Here the CDR3 DNA reads TGTGCCAGCTGTTGGGGACAGGGGGTCAGCGGCTACACCTTC. Using reference TRBV2 and TRBJ1-2 for the parts outside the CDR3, the full variable domain is EPEVTQTPSHQVTQMGQEVILRCVPISNHLYFYWYRQILGQKVEFLVSFYNNEISEKSEIFDDQFSVERPDGSNFTLKIRSTKLEDSAMYFCASCWGQGVSGYTFGSGTRLTVV.

This clone was seen a few times. This chain joins TRBV14 and TRBJ1-2; 11 nucleotides align to TRBD1. V dropped 4 bases and J dropped 3; count of bases not matched to a gene: 4. Germline lookup yields CDR1 SGHDN and CDR2 FVKESK. The CDR3 loop spans 15 amino acids. The CDR3 reads CASSLGQGGDYGYTF. DNA for the CDR3: TGTGCCAGCAGCCTGGGACAGGGGGGCGACTATGGCTACACCTTC. The full variable domain, rest sourced from reference TRBV14 and TRBJ1-2, is EAGVTQFPSHSVIEKGQTVTLRCDPISGHDNLYWYRRVMGKEIKFLLHFVKESKQDESGMPNNRFLAERTGGTYSTLKVQPAELEDSGVYFCASSLGQGGDYGYTFGSGTRLTVV.

This clone was seen only a few times. The chain uses TRBV19 and TRBJ1-2, with a possible D match to TRBD1 (6 bases). Per the germline V gene, CDR1 is LNHDA and CDR2 is SQIVND (reference sequence). The length of the CDR3 is 14 residues. With 11 bases removed from V and 4 bases from J, the gap between germline ends came to 20 bases. The CDR3 DNA reads as TGTGCCGGCTCGGGGGGGGCGAATACCTATGGCTACACCTTC. It translates to CAGSGGANTYGYTF.

The chain has TRBV5-1 and TRBJ2-2, with a weak D call TRBD2 (5 bases). The CDR3 totals 13 residues. V was trimmed by 1 base and J by 7 bases, leaving 8 bases between them. Germline loops: CDR1 SGHRS, CDR2 YFSETQ. In DNA, the CDR3 is TGCGCCAGCAGCTTGTGGGAGAACGGGGAGCTGTTTTTT. Its translation is CASSLWENGELFF.